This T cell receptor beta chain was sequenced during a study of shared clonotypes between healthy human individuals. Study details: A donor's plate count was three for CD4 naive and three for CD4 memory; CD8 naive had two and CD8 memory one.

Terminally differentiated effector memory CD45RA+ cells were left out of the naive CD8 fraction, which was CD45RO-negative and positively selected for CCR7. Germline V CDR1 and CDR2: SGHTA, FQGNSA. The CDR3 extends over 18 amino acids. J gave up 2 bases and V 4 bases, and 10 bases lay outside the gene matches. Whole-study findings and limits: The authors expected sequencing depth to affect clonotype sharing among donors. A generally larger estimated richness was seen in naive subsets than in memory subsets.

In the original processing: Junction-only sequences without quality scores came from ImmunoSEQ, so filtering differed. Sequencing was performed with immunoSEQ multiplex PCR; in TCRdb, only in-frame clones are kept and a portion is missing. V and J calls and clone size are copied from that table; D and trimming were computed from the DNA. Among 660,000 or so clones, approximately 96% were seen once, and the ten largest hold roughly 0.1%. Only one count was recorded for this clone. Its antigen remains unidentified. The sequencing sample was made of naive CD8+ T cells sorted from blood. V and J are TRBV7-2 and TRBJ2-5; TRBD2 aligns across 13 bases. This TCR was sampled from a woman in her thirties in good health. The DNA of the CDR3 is TGTGCCAGCAGCTCTGCACTAGCGGGAGGGCCATGGCAAGAGACCCAGTACTTC. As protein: CASSSALAGGPWQETQYF.